This T cell receptor (beta chain) is from a study of blood T cell repertoires in COVID-19. Background on the study: PBMCs, B-cell-depleted T cells, or T cells provided the cDNA or gDNA that made up the material.

TCRdb's table, derived via immunoSEQ multiplex PCR, lists solely in-frame clones and lacks some. The sample holds over 150,000 clones, 88% seen once. Germline V CDR1 and CDR2: KGHSH, LQKENI. V lost 0 bases and J 0 bases, leaving 9 bases between the germline ends. The CDR3 has 16 amino acids. This chain joins TRBV18 and TRBJ2-1, with a possible D match to TRBD2 (5 bases). This TCR was sampled from a man between 45 and 60 years old who had recovered from COVID-19. Sequencing used peripheral blood. CDR3 loop: CASSPPLGSSYNEQFF. CDR3 bases: TGTGCCAGCTCACCACCGTTGGGGAGCTCCTACAATGAGCAGTTCTTC.